Below are 8 T cell receptor beta chains sequenced from a single sample in a study of blood T cell repertoires in COVID-19 (dated by TCRdb to the early 2020s). Library prep was done by the immunoSEQ multiplex PCR assay. The clones in this table, taken by TCRdb from immuneACCESS, are in-frame only. Not every clone is retained; where verified, under half of the shortfall comes from an unresolved V gene, and the cause of the rest is unknown. Present in this sample are tens of thousands of clones, roughly 88% of which were seen just once. The top ten clones comprise 2% of the sample. Sequenced: peripheral blood. The receptors here all came from a man aged 25 to 40 with acute or convalescent COVID-19.

This rearrangement joins TRBV3-1 (or the pseudogene TRBV3-2) to TRBJ1-2, with unresolved D. V lost 3 bases to trimming and J lost 6 bases, with 11 bases between them. From germline, CDR1 is LGHDT and CDR2 YNNKEL (reference sequence). The CDR3 covers 13 residues. The CDR3 spells CASSQSGSDGYTF. Here the CDR3 DNA reads TGTGCCAGCAGCCAGTCTGGGAGTGATGGCTACACCTTC.

This clone was found a few times. V usage is TRBV7-2 and J usage is TRBJ1-3; no firm D call. Germline loops: CDR1 SGHTA, CDR2 FQGNSA. The CDR3 sequence is 16 residues long. The ends were cut back, 1 base at V and 2 bases at J, with 12 bases in the middle. CDR3 sequence reads: CASSLGSSAAGNTIYF. CDR3 nucleotides: TGTGCCAGCAGCTTAGGGTCCTCGGCGGCTGGAAACACCATATATTTT. Full variable domain (rest looked up from reference TRBV7-2 and TRBJ1-3): GAGVSQSPSNKVTEKGKDVELRCDPISGHTALYWYRQSLGQGLEFLIYFQGNSAPDKSGLPSDRFSAERTGGSVSTLTIQRTQQEDSAVYLCASSLGSSAAGNTIYFGEGSWLTVV.

The chain links TRBV4-1 to TRBJ2-2; TRBD1 agrees at 9 bases. CDR1 MGHRA and CDR2 YSYEKL come from the germline V gene. V gave up 3 bases and J gave up 6 bases; unmatched junction bases: 5. CDR3 length equals 15 residues. CDR3 residues: CASSQRQGGAGELFF. CDR3 in DNA: TGCGCCAGCAGCCAGAGACAGGGGGGGGCCGGGGAGCTGTTTTTT.

This clone was detected a few times. The chain couples TRBV11-2 to TRBJ2-4, with 9 bases lining up with TRBD1. V lost 0 bases and J lost 0; bases outside the gene matches: 9. CDR1 is SGHAT and CDR2 is FQNNGV in the germline V gene. This CDR3 has 19 residues. Written as DNA, the CDR3 is TGTGCCAGCAGCTTAGACGGACAGGGGATACCCTTAGCCAAAAACATTCAGTACTTC. Its protein is CASSLDGQGIPLAKNIQYF.

This rearrangement joins TRBV12-3 or TRBV12-4 to TRBJ2-7, with TRBD1 matching 10 bases. There are 13 residues in the CDR3. J gave up 6 bases and V 5 bases, and 4 bases lay outside the gene matches. The CDR3 reads CASSPDRGAEQYV. The CDR3 DNA follows: TGTGCCAGCAGTCCGGACAGGGGGGCCGAGCAGTACGTC.

This clone was observed a few times. The rearrangement uses TRBV2 and TRBJ1-2, with D tentatively TRBD1 (6 bases). CDR3 length: 13 residues. Trimming took 6 bases from V and 8 from J, leaving 16 bases between them. CDR1 SNHLY and CDR2 FYNNEI come from the germline V gene. The CDR3 DNA is TGTGCCAGCAGCCACCCGGACAGCCCGGGCTACACCTTC. This codes for CASSHPDSPGYTF. The whole variable domain, remainder taken from reference TRBV2 and TRBJ1-2, is EPEVTQTPSHQVTQMGQEVILRCVPISNHLYFYWYRQILGQKVEFLVSFYNNEISEKSEIFDDQFSVERPDGSNFTLKIRSTKLEDSAMYFCASSHPDSPGYTFGSGTRLTVV.

This clone was counted between two and nine times. The chain combines TRBV27 with TRBJ1-2; the D is unclear. CDR3 length: 14 amino acids. Trimming took 6 bases from V and 6 from J, leaving 17 bases between them. Germline V CDR1 and CDR2: MNHEY, SMNVEV (reference sequence). The CDR3 spells CASRSRTPVDGYTF. In nucleotides, the CDR3 is TGTGCCAGCAGATCCCGAACGCCAGTGGATGGCTACACCTTC.

The rearrangement uses TRBV27 and TRBJ2-1; D may be TRBD2 (6 bases). Trimming removed 2 bases at V and 5 bases at J, with 13 bases between. The V gene's germline CDR1 is MNHEY and CDR2 SMNVEV (reference sequence). The length of the CDR3 is 15 residues. The CDR3 DNA sequence: TGTGCCAGCAGTTTAACGGGGGTCCGGCACAATGAGCAGTTCTTC. It yields the protein CASSLTGVRHNEQFF.